A selection of T cell receptor beta chains follows, all from one sample in a study of T-cell reconstitution after alpha-beta-depleted transplantation in children. TCRdb re-called the PCR reads with MiXCR, one entry per CDR3 protein. The sample contains 80,000 to 100,000 distinct CDR3 sequences, around 22% of which appear only once. The sequenced sample was PBMCs, obtained before TCRalphabeta/CD19-depleted stem cell transplant. These receptors came from a boy younger than 10 with acute lymphoblastic leukemia, due to receive a stem cell transplant. Both conserved end residues are part of each CDR3. D genes are given only for firm matches. Where a row states a size, it is once, few, many or the class of an expanded clone; other rows omit it.

CDR3 protein | CDR3 DNA | CDR3 length | J gene | V gene | D gene | clone size
CSARGLAGGVDTQYF | TGCAGTGCTAGAGGGCTAGCGGGAGGGGTTGATACGCAGTATTTT | 15 | TRBJ2-3 | TRBV20-1 | TRBD2 | few
CASSLAVSGLNEQFF | TGTGCCAGCAGCTTAGCTGTTAGCGGCCTCAATGAGCAGTTCTTC | 15 | TRBJ2-1 | TRBV7-8 | - | many
CASGDTQETQYF | TGTGCCAGCGGGGACACCCAAGAGACCCAGTACTTC | 12 | TRBJ2-5 | TRBV6-1 | - | -
CASSLSAGLQPQHF | TGTGCCAGCAGTTTAAGTGCAGGGCTGCAGCCCCAGCATTTT | 14 | TRBJ1-5 | TRBV12-3/TRBV12-4 | - | -
CASSFRLAGITDTQYF | TGTGCCAGCAGCTTCAGACTAGCGGGGATAACAGATACGCAGTATTTT | 16 | TRBJ2-3 | TRBV7-2 | TRBD2 | -
CASSPTGTERETQYF | TGTGCCAGCTCACCAACGGGGACGGAAAGAGAGACCCAGTACTTC | 15 | TRBJ2-5 | TRBV18 | - | -
CSVEGESHLFNYGYTF | TGCAGCGTTGAGGGGGAAAGCCACCTTTTTAACTATGGCTACACCTTC | 16 | TRBJ1-2 | TRBV29-1 | - | -
CASNRPEYNEQFF | TGCGCCAGCAACAGACCCGAGTACAATGAGCAGTTCTTC | 13 | TRBJ2-1 | TRBV5-1 | - | few
CASSLSRLNTEAFF | TGTGCCAGCAGTTTGAGTCGATTGAACACTGAAGCTTTCTTT | 14 | TRBJ1-1 | TRBV27 | - | -
CASSPFSGGANNEQFF | TGTGCCAGCTCACCCTTTAGCGGAGGGGCTAACAATGAGCAGTTCTTC | 16 | TRBJ2-1 | TRBV18 | - | -
CSAPTSGGAIEQFF | TGCAGTGCCCCGACTAGCGGAGGGGCGATTGAGCAGTTCTTC | 14 | TRBJ2-1 | TRBV20-1 | TRBD2 | -
CASSSRDEQYF | TGTGCCAGCAGTTCCCGAGATGAGCAGTACTTC | 11 | TRBJ2-7 | TRBV28 | - | many
CASSLRSHSGANVLTF | TGTGCCAGCAGCCTAAGGTCCCACTCTGGGGCCAACGTCCTGACTTTC | 16 | TRBJ2-6 | TRBV7-6 | - | -
CASSQDRVGTEAFF | TGTGCCAGCAGCCAAGATAGGGTTGGCACTGAAGCTTTCTTT | 14 | TRBJ1-1 | TRBV7-3 | - | -
CATSDNRGTQYF | TGTGCCACCAGTGATAATCGCGGGACCCAGTACTTC | 12 | TRBJ2-5 | TRBV24-1 | - | -
CASSLDLGPDEQFF | TGCGCCAGCAGCTTGGATCTGGGGCCGGATGAGCAGTTCTTC | 14 | TRBJ2-1 | TRBV5-1 | - | -
CASSLLPGAKNIQYF | TGTGCCAGCAGCTTACTCCCGGGGGCCAAAAACATTCAGTACTTC | 15 | TRBJ2-4 | TRBV7-2 | - | few
CASEDTGELFF | TGTGCCAGTGAGGACACCGGGGAGCTGTTTTTT | 11 | TRBJ2-2 | TRBV19 | - | few
CASSLTWGHEQFF | TGTGCCAGCAGCCTTACTTGGGGTCATGAGCAGTTCTTC | 13 | TRBJ2-1 | TRBV11-2 | - | few
CASFPQGRETQYF | TGTGCCAGCTTCCCTCAGGGGCGGGAGACCCAGTACTTC | 13 | TRBJ2-5 | TRBV5-6 | - | -
CASSVRPMNTEAFF | TGTGCCAGCAGTGTACGACCAATGAACACTGAAGCTTTCTTT | 14 | TRBJ1-1 | TRBV27 | - | -
CATLQGTQETQYF | TGTGCCACCCTACAGGGAACCCAAGAGACCCAGTACTTC | 13 | TRBJ2-5 | TRBV28 | - | -
CASSQDDGDSGANVLTF | TGCGCCAGCAGCCAAGATGACGGGGACTCTGGGGCCAACGTCCTGACTTTC | 17 | TRBJ2-6 | TRBV4-1 | - | -
CASSFPGYNEQFF | TGTGCCAGCAGTTTCCCAGGGTACAATGAGCAGTTCTTC | 13 | TRBJ2-1 | TRBV12-3/TRBV12-4 | - | -
CASSQGRRVEQFF | TGTGCCAGCAGCCAAGGTCGTAGGGTCGAGCAGTTCTTC | 13 | TRBJ2-1 | TRBV3-1 | - | few
CASSEGGGGTEAFF | TGTGCCAGCAGTGAAGGCGGGGGCGGCACTGAAGCTTTCTTT | 14 | TRBJ1-1 | TRBV6-1 | - | -
CASSPSPVETQYF | TGTGCCAGCAGCCCGTCCCCGGTGGAGACCCAGTACTTC | 13 | TRBJ2-5 | TRBV5-5 | - | -
CSVLLAEVETQYF | TGCAGTGTCTTACTAGCGGAGGTGGAGACCCAGTACTTC | 13 | TRBJ2-5 | TRBV20-1 | TRBD2 | -
CASSESTAGTAQYF | TGCGCCAGCAGTGAATCGACCGCGGGTACCGCGCAGTATTTT | 14 | TRBJ2-3 | TRBV10-2 | - | few
CASSLASLTADTQYF | TGTGCCAGCAGCTTAGCGAGTCTCACCGCGGATACGCAGTATTTT | 15 | TRBJ2-3 | TRBV7-9 | - | -
CASSTVPGQGEVHF | TGTGCCAGCAGCACCGTCCCGGGACAGGGAGAGGTTCACTTC | 14 | TRBJ2-5 | TRBV9 | TRBD1 | few
CASSQQGLREQFF | TGTGCCAGTAGCCAACAGGGTTTACGTGAGCAGTTCTTC | 13 | TRBJ2-1 | TRBV19 | - | -
CASSPRTDQTDTQYF | TGTGCCAGCAGCCCAAGGACGGACCAAACAGATACGCAGTATTTT | 15 | TRBJ2-3 | TRBV7-6 | - | few
CASSLAATGVNTEAFF | TGTGCCAGCAGCTTAGCGGCGACGGGGGTGAACACTGAAGCTTTCTTT | 16 | TRBJ1-1 | TRBV7-2 | - | -
CASSPGTGGYLQETQYF | TGCGCCAGCAGCCCCGGGACAGGGGGCTACTTGCAAGAGACCCAGTACTTC | 17 | TRBJ2-5 | TRBV5-1 | TRBD1 | -
CSVVRTSSEQYF | TGCAGCGTCGTCCGGACTAGCAGCGAGCAGTACTTC | 12 | TRBJ2-7 | TRBV29-1 | TRBD2 | many
CASSWTQGSSYEQYF | TGCGCCAGCAGCTGGACACAGGGTAGCTCCTACGAGCAGTACTTC | 15 | TRBJ2-7 | TRBV5-1 | - | many
CSAHKTGPSTDTQYF | TGCAGTGCTCATAAGACAGGGCCCAGCACAGATACGCAGTATTTT | 15 | TRBJ2-3 | TRBV20-1 | TRBD1 | -
CASSYAGTEAFF | TGTGCCAGCAGTTACGCAGGCACTGAAGCTTTCTTT | 12 | TRBJ1-1 | TRBV6-2/TRBV6-3 | - | few
CSAASGLAETQYF | TGCAGTGCTGCTAGCGGATTAGCGGAGACCCAGTACTTC | 13 | TRBJ2-5 | TRBV20-1 | TRBD2 | few
CASSPGLADYNEQFF | TGCGCCAGCAGCCCCGGACTAGCGGACTACAATGAGCAGTTCTTC | 15 | TRBJ2-1 | TRBV4-3 | TRBD2 | few
CASSLAAGLYNEQFF | TGTGCCAGCAGCTTAGCGGCGGGACTCTACAATGAGCAGTTCTTC | 15 | TRBJ2-1 | TRBV7-2 | - | -
CSASGQFNQPQHF | TGCAGTGCTAGCGGGCAGTTCAATCAGCCCCAGCATTTT | 13 | TRBJ1-5 | TRBV20-1 | - | -
CSVEKTVGEQYF | TGCAGCGTTGAGAAGACGGTGGGGGAGCAGTACTTC | 12 | TRBJ2-7 | TRBV29-1 | - | many
CASSLPAGGATQYF | TGTGCCAGCAGCTTACCAGCGGGAGGGGCCACGCAGTATTTT | 14 | TRBJ2-3 | TRBV7-2 | TRBD2 | -